Listed below are T cell receptor beta chains from one sample, sequenced in a study of T-cell memory formation after mild COVID-19. TCRdb reprocessed the 5' RACE reads via MiXCR and lists one record per CDR3 protein. The sample lists about 560,000 distinct CDR3 sequences, roughly 20% occurring once. The sequencing input was PBMCs or a T cell subset sorted from them (not recorded which). These receptor sequences come from an adult woman who had mild COVID-19 (a few samples of this study predate the infection). Cell type and time point are not known. Both conserved end residues are part of each CDR3. D genes are given only for firm matches. Size is omitted from some rows. Given values are once, few, many or a class for expanded clones.

d_call	clone_size	v_call	j_call	cdr3_nt	cdr3_aa
.	.	TRBV5-1	TRBJ2-5	TGCGCCAGCAGCTTGCCCCCAAACTCAAGGGAGACCCAGTACTTC	CASSLPPNSRETQYF
TRBD1	many	TRBV19	TRBJ2-1	TGTGCCAGTAGATCGGACAGGGGTACCTACAATGAGCAGTTCTTC	CASRSDRGTYNEQFF
.	few	TRBV27	TRBJ2-3	TGTGCCAGCAGTCCGAGGCCCGTAGAGGGGCTGAGATTT	CASSPRPVEGLRF
TRBD1	.	TRBV4-2	TRBJ2-5	TGTGCCAGCAGCCTTGGTGGGACAGCGCAAGAGACCCAGTACTTC	CASSLGGTAQETQYF
.	.	TRBV12-3/TRBV12-4	TRBJ1-5	TGTGCCAGCAGTCTGGAGGGTCTGGAGGAGCCCCAGCATTTT	CASSLEGLEEPQHF
TRBD2	.	TRBV5-6	TRBJ2-1	TGTGCCAGCAGCCAGACTAGCGAGAGGGAGCAGTTCTTC	CASSQTSEREQFF
TRBD2	.	TRBV24-1	TRBJ2-2	TGTGCCACCAGTGATTCGGGGGGCACACTAGCGGATGGGGCCGGGGAGCTGTTTTTT	CATSDSGGTLADGAGELFF
TRBD2	few	TRBV12-3/TRBV12-4	TRBJ2-3	TGTGCCAGCAGTTTTGGGGGGGGAGTTACGCAGTATTTT	CASSFGGGVTQYF
.	.	TRBV7-2	TRBJ1-4	TGTGCCAGCAGCTTTGCGACCTGGACTAATGAAAAACTGTTTTTT	CASSFATWTNEKLFF
TRBD1	.	TRBV5-1	TRBJ1-3	TGCGCCAGCAGCTCCGGACAGGGTCTTCGCTCTGGAAACACCATATATTTT	CASSSGQGLRSGNTIYF
TRBD2	few	TRBV7-9	TRBJ2-3	TGTGCCAGCAGCCCCCGGACTAGCGGGATAAGACAGCTGGGGACAGATACGCAGTATTTT	CASSPRTSGIRQLGTDTQYF
.	few	TRBV15	TRBJ2-7	TGTGCCACCAGCCTGTCTTCGGTCCAGACCTACGAGCAGTACTTC	CATSLSSVQTYEQYF
TRBD1	.	TRBV20-1	TRBJ1-2	TGCAGTGCTACGAGACAGGGGTACTATGGCTACACCTTC	CSATRQGYYGYTF
.	.	TRBV6-2/TRBV6-3	TRBJ2-5	TGTGCCAGCAGCGACCTCGGGAGCCAGTACTTC	CASSDLGSQYF
.	few	TRBV24-1	TRBJ2-3	TGTGCCACCAGTGATTTGATGCAGAGCACAGATACGCAGTATTTT	CATSDLMQSTDTQYF
.	.	TRBV11-2	TRBJ2-1	TGTGCCAGCAGCTTTAGACAAGAGCAGTTCTTC	CASSFRQEQFF
.	few	TRBV19	TRBJ2-7	TGTGCCAGTAGTATTTTGGGGCAGAGCTACGAGCAGTACTTC	CASSILGQSYEQYF
.	.	TRBV25-1	TRBJ2-7	TGTGCCAGCACCACGGAAGGGGGCCGGAGGGGCTACGAGCAGTACTTC	CASTTEGGRRGYEQYF
TRBD2	.	TRBV7-9	TRBJ2-7	TGTGCCAGCAGCCTGACTAGCGGGACATCCGAGCAGTACTTC	CASSLTSGTSEQYF
.	.	TRBV24-1	TRBJ2-3	TGTGCCACCAGTGATAAGAATATAGATACGCAGTATTTT	CATSDKNIDTQYF
.	few	TRBV6-6	TRBJ2-7	TGTGCCAGCAGTTGGGCAGGCGAGCAGTACTTC	CASSWAGEQYF
.	.	TRBV20-1	TRBJ1-5	TGCAGTGCTGACCTTGGGGTAATCCACAGGGACGGCAATCAGCCCCAGCATTTT	CSADLGVIHRDGNQPQHF
.	few	TRBV2	TRBJ2-7	TGTGCCAGCCGAACACGGAGTTCGTACGAGCAGTACTTC	CASRTRSSYEQYF
TRBD1	once	TRBV13	TRBJ1-2	TGTGCCAGCAGCTCGCAGACAGGGTATGGCTACACCTTC	CASSSQTGYGYTF
.	.	TRBV18	TRBJ2-5	TGTGCCAGCTCACCAGGGACGGGGGCCAAGACCCAGTACTTC	CASSPGTGAKTQYF
.	few	TRBV7-9	TRBJ2-7	TGTGCCACCGGAGGGCCCTCTTTGGTCGAGCAGTACTTC	CATGGPSLVEQYF
TRBD2	.	TRBV20-1	TRBJ2-7	TGCAGTGCTCCTCGACGGGGGGACCCTATTAACGAGCAGTACTTC	CSAPRRGDPINEQYF
TRBD2	.	TRBV11-3	TRBJ2-1	TGTGCCAGCAGCTTAGGGAGCGGGAGTAGGAATGAGCAGTTCTTC	CASSLGSGSRNEQFF
.	.	TRBV7-9	TRBJ2-7	TGTGCCAGCAGCCCTCCCGGGTGGGGCGAGCAGTACTTC	CASSPPGWGEQYF
TRBD2	many	TRBV11-2	TRBJ2-1	TGTGCCAGCAGCCCGGCTAGCGGAAAGAACAATGAGCAGTTCTTC	CASSPASGKNNEQFF
TRBD2	.	TRBV20-1	TRBJ2-1	TGCAGTGCTAGGGTTAGCGGGGGCTCCTACAATGAGCAGTTCTTC	CSARVSGGSYNEQFF
TRBD1	few	TRBV23-1	TRBJ2-5	TGCGCCAGCAGTCAAAGGATAACAGGGGGCCGCATGTGGACCCAGTACTTC	CASSQRITGGRMWTQYF
TRBD1	few	TRBV2	TRBJ2-2	TGTGCCAGCAGCGTCTTCGGACAGGTCCTCACCGGGGAGCTGTTTTTT	CASSVFGQVLTGELFF
TRBD1	.	TRBV2	TRBJ1-6	TGTGCCAGCAGTGAACCCCAGGGGGCAGGTTTCGGTTCACCCCTCCACTTT	CASSEPQGAGFGSPLHF
.	.	TRBV6-1	TRBJ2-1	TGTGCCAGCAGCCCCGGACGGGTATCCTACAATGAGCAGTTCTTC	CASSPGRVSYNEQFF
.	few	TRBV20-1	TRBJ2-2	TGCAGTGCTAGAGATCGGGAGACCTCGAACACCGGGGAGCTGTTTTTT	CSARDRETSNTGELFF
TRBD1	many	TRBV6-5	TRBJ2-1	TGTGCCAGCACCCTGCGTGACAGGGCCATCGATGAGCAGTTCTTC	CASTLRDRAIDEQFF
.	.	TRBV5-4	TRBJ2-2	TGTGCCAGCAGCTTGAACACTGACACCGGGGAGCTGTTTTTT	CASSLNTDTGELFF
TRBD1	few	TRBV18	TRBJ2-7	TGTGCCAGCTCACCCCTGACAGGGGGACCCTACGAGCAGTACTTC	CASSPLTGGPYEQYF
.	once	TRBV27	TRBJ2-1	TGTGCCAGCAGTTTACGTGGGACTGAGTACAATGAGCAGTTCTTC	CASSLRGTEYNEQFF
.	.	TRBV6-5	TRBJ1-5	TGTGCCAGCAGTCGCGGGGGGGACGGTAATCAGCCCCAGCATTTT	CASSRGGDGNQPQHF
TRBD2	.	TRBV6-1	TRBJ2-1	TGTGCCAGCAAAACTAGCGGGAGGGGTGAGCAGTTCTTC	CASKTSGRGEQFF
.	few	TRBV14	TRBJ2-3	TGTGCCAGCAGCAGGGGACTTACCACCGGAGCGGATACGCAGTATTTT	CASSRGLTTGADTQYF
.	.	TRBV18	TRBJ1-1	TGTGCCAGCTCACCACCGGGCGGGCGGGCGAACACTGAAGCTTTCTTT	CASSPPGGRANTEAFF
.	.	TRBV12-3/TRBV12-4	TRBJ2-2	TGTGCCAGCAGTTTAGTACGGGGAATTGGCACCGGGGAGCTGTTTTTT	CASSLVRGIGTGELFF
.	once	TRBV21-1	TRBJ2-5	TGTGCCAGCAGCAAAAACCCCCAAGAGACCCAGTACTTC	CASSKNPQETQYF
.	.	TRBV27	TRBJ1-5	TGTGCCAGCAGTCCCAGGGACCTTCTCAATCAGCCCCAGCATTTT	CASSPRDLLNQPQHF
.	.	TRBV7-9	TRBJ2-7	TGTGCCAGCAGCTCGGTACATCGCTCCTACGAGCAGTACTTC	CASSSVHRSYEQYF
TRBD1	few	TRBV7-3	TRBJ2-1	TGTGCCAGCAGCAGACCCGGGACAGGAGACAATGAGCAGTTCTTC	CASSRPGTGDNEQFF
.	few	TRBV29-1	TRBJ1-5	TGCAGCGTTACCAACAGGGCGGATCAGCCCCAGCATTTT	CSVTNRADQPQHF